This is a list of T cell receptor beta chains from one sample in a study of blood T cell repertoires in COVID-19. Profiling relied on immunoSEQ multiplex PCR, and the TCRdb table lists in-frame clones only, not all of them. This table has about 85,000 clones, roughly 84% appearing once. Sequenced input: peripheral blood. The receptors shown here come from a man aged 60-69 years with acute or convalescent COVID-19. CDR3s include the opening cysteine and the closing phenylalanine or tryptophan. The order of the fields is V gene, J gene, clone size, D gene, CDR3 DNA, CDR3 protein. The D gene is left open where the match is weak. The listing skips clone size in some rows; elsewhere it reads once, few, many or a size class.

V: TRBV5-1; J: TRBJ2-5; size: -; D: TRBD1; DNA: TGCGCCAGCAGCTTAGGGACAGGGATGCTCCAAGAGACCCAGTACTTC; CDR3: CASSLGTGMLQETQYF
V: TRBV19; J: TRBJ1-2; size: -; D: -; DNA: TGTGCCAGTAGTATTGAGGGTTATGGCTACACCTTC; CDR3: CASSIEGYGYTF
V: TRBV10-1; J: TRBJ2-7; size: -; D: -; DNA: TGCGCCAGCAGTGAGTCGGTCTTAAGTAGGGGACATAGGGTAGACGAGCAGTACTTC; CDR3: CASSESVLSRGHRVDEQYF
V: TRBV10-2; J: TRBJ1-2; size: -; D: -; DNA: TGCGCCAGCAGTGAGTCGGGGGCCCTTTACTATGGCTACACCTTC; CDR3: CASSESGALYYGYTF
V: TRBV5-1; J: TRBJ1-2; size: -; D: -; DNA: TGCGCCAGCAGCTTGTCGGCTAACTATGGCTACACCTTC; CDR3: CASSLSANYGYTF
V: TRBV7-9; J: TRBJ1-1; size: -; D: -; DNA: TGTGCCAGCAGCTTAGATCGGTCCATAGATGAAGCTTTCTTT; CDR3: CASSLDRSIDEAFF
V: TRBV9; J: TRBJ1-2; size: -; D: TRBD1; DNA: TGTGCCAGCAGCGTAGGTTTGGAGAGGGGGCTTGGCTATGGCTACACCTTC; CDR3: CASSVGLERGLGYGYTF
V: TRBV20-1; J: TRBJ2-7; size: -; D: -; DNA: TGCAGTGCTAGTCCCGACAGTACCTATTCCTACGAGCAGTACTTC; CDR3: CSASPDSTYSYEQYF
V: TRBV23-1; J: TRBJ1-3; size: -; D: TRBD1; DNA: TGCGCCAGCAGTCAGGGGGGGGACAGGGGGTTTCGGAACACCATATATTTT; CDR3: CASSQGGDRGFRNTIYF
V: TRBV5-6; J: TRBJ1-1; size: -; D: -; DNA: TGTGCCAGCAGCCCGACAGTTATGAACACTGAAGCTTTCTTT; CDR3: CASSPTVMNTEAFF
V: TRBV5-1; J: TRBJ1-3; size: -; D: -; DNA: TGCGCCAGCAGCTTCGGGGGGAACTCTGGAAACACCATATATTTT; CDR3: CASSFGGNSGNTIYF
V: TRBV30; J: TRBJ2-7; size: once; D: TRBD1; DNA: TGTGCCTGGATGACAGGGGCCGAGCAGTACTTC; CDR3: CAWMTGAEQYF
V: TRBV11-2; J: TRBJ2-2; size: -; D: TRBD1; DNA: TGTGCCAGCAGTCCTTCCCCGACAGGGGTCACCGGGGAGCTGTTTTTT; CDR3: CASSPSPTGVTGELFF
V: TRBV19; J: TRBJ1-4; size: -; D: -; DNA: TGTGCCAGTAGTATTATACAGGAAAAACTGTTTTTT; CDR3: CASSIIQEKLFF
V: TRBV20-1; J: TRBJ1-2; size: -; D: -; DNA: TGCAGTGCTAGTTACGGTGGCTACACCTTC; CDR3: CSASYGGYTF
V: TRBV5-1; J: TRBJ1-2; size: few; D: -; DNA: TGCGCCAGCAGCTTGGCTCCCCTAGATGAGGGCTACACCTTC; CDR3: CASSLAPLDEGYTF
V: TRBV19; J: TRBJ1-2; size: few; D: TRBD1; DNA: TGTGCCAGTAGTTCCTCGAAGACAGGGAGCTATGGCTACACCTTC; CDR3: CASSSSKTGSYGYTF
V: TRBV2; J: TRBJ1-2; size: -; D: TRBD1; DNA: TGTGCCAGCAGCCACCGGGACAGGGCTAATATAAACTATGGCTACACCTTC; CDR3: CASSHRDRANINYGYTF
V: TRBV7-8; J: TRBJ1-6; size: -; D: TRBD1; DNA: TGTGCCAGCAGCCCCGGGACAGGGCTTAGTTCACCCCTCCACTTT; CDR3: CASSPGTGLSSPLHF
V: TRBV5-6; J: TRBJ1-1; size: -; D: -; DNA: TGTGCCAGCAGCTTGGCCGGTAGGGGGAGTACTGAAGCTTTCTTT; CDR3: CASSLAGRGSTEAFF
V: TRBV29-1; J: TRBJ2-1; size: -; D: -; DNA: TGCAGCGTTGAAGATTACAGGGAGCAGTTCTTC; CDR3: CSVEDYREQFF
V: TRBV11-2; J: TRBJ1-5; size: -; D: TRBD1; DNA: TGTGCCAGCAGCTTGGTAGGGGGCTATAGCAATCAGCCCCAGCATTTT; CDR3: CASSLVGGYSNQPQHF
V: TRBV19; J: TRBJ1-2; size: -; D: -; DNA: TGTGCCAGTAGCCCCGAGGGACAAAACTATGGCTACACCTTC; CDR3: CASSPEGQNYGYTF
V: TRBV19; J: TRBJ2-1; size: -; D: TRBD1; DNA: TGTGCCAGTAGTATAGTGGGACAGGCCTACAATGAGCAGTTCTTC; CDR3: CASSIVGQAYNEQFF
V: TRBV6-5; J: TRBJ2-3; size: -; D: TRBD1; DNA: TGTGCCAGCAGTTACCTGGACAGGGCCTACACAGATACGCAGTATTTT; CDR3: CASSYLDRAYTDTQYF
V: TRBV2; J: TRBJ1-1; size: -; D: -; DNA: TGTGCCAGCAGTGAATACAGGGTAGGCACTGAAGCTTTCTTT; CDR3: CASSEYRVGTEAFF
V: TRBV6-5; J: TRBJ1-2; size: -; D: -; DNA: TGTGCCAGCAGAAAGCCCTTCGCAGGGAAAGGCTACACCTTC; CDR3: CASRKPFAGKGYTF